The present entry profiles one T cell receptor (beta chain) with its context. Its antigen remains unknown. Every patient was untreated before thyroid surgery. This record comes from a study of metastatic and nonmetastatic thyroid tumors. Overall study context: Repertoires from malignant and benign thyroid patients were compared across blood and tumor or nodule tissue. The study, taken as a whole, reports: It was reportedly found that TCR beta diversity was significantly higher in malignant thyroid tumors than in benign nodules, a difference seen in both blood and tumor samples.

The CDR3 runs to 14 residues. The germline V gene encodes CDR1 MDHEN and CDR2 SYDVKM. In the source study's methods: The distant-metastasis classifier for papillary thyroid cancer was built from CDR3 differences across clinicopathological groups. TCRdb recomputed clones from the PCR reads via MiXCR. TCRdb's processing, not the authors', yielded these V and J calls. The data contain about 32,000 clones, 30% to 40% of them singletons. The chain carries TRBV28 and TRBJ2-7, with a weak D call TRBD1 (5 bases). The closer fit of TRBJ2-5 to the DNA end suggests the J call may be wrong. The source material was tumor tissue. The clonotype comes from a female donor with papillary thyroid cancer or a benign thyroid nodule (not recorded which). Some clones in this sample may be carry-over from other donors' samples. The CDR3 DNA reads TGTGCCAGCAGGGTGATAGGGGCCGGGGAGACCCAGTACTTC. It codes for CASRVIGAGETQYF.